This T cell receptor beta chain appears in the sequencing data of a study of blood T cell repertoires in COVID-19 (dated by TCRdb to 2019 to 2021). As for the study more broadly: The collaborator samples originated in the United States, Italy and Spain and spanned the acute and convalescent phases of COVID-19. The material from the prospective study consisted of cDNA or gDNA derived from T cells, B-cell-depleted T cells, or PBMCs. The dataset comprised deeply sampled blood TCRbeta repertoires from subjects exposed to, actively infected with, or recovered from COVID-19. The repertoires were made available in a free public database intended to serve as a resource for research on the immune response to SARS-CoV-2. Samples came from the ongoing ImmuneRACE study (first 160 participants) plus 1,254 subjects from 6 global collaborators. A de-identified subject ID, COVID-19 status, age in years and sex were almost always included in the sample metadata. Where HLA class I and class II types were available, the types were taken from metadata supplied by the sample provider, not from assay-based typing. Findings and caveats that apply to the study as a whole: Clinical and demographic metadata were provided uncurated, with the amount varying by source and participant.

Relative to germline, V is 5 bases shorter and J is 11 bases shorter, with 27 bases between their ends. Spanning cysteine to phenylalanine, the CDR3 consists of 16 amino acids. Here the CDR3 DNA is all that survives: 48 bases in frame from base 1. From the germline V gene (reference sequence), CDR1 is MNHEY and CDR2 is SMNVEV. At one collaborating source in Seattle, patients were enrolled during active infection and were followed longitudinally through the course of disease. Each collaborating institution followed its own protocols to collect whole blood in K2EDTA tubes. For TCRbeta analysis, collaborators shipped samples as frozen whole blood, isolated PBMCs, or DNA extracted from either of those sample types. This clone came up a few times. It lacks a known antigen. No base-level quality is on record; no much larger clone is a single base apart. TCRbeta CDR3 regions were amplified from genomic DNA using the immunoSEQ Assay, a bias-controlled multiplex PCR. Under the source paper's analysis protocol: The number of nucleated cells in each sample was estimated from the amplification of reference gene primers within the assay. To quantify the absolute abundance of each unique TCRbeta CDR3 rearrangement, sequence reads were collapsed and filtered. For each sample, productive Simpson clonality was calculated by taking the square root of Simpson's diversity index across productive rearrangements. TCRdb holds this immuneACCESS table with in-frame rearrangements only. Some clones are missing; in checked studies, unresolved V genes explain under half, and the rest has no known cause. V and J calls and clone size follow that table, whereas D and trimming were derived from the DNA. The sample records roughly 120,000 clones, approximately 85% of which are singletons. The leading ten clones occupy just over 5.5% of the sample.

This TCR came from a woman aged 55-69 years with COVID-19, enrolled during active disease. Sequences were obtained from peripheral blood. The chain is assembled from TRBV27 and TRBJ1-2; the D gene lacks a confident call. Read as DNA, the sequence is TGTGCCAGCAGTCTATTATCCGGACTCCCTCGGGATAGGTACACCTTC. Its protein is CASSLLSGLPRDRYTF.